Each of the 4 T cell receptor beta chains below was sequenced from the same sample in a study of shared clonotypes between healthy human individuals. Naive CD8 cells were CD45RO-negative, positively selected for CCR7, excluding terminally differentiated effector memory CD45RA+ cells. The repertoire was sequenced with immunoSEQ multiplex PCR; TCRdb's copy has only in-frame clones and lacks some. The table shows about 700,000 clones, with roughly nine tenths occurring only once. Sequencing was done on a sample of naive CD8+ T cells sorted from blood. The receptors shown here come from a man aged 25-45 years in good health.

The V and J genes are TRBV5-1 and TRBJ2-7, with D possibly TRBD1 on 6 matching bases. CDR1 SGHRS and CDR2 YFSETQ come from the germline V gene. The CDR3 has 14 amino acids. The germline V and J ends were trimmed by 4 bases and 0 bases, with 11 bases remaining between them. The CDR3 region is CASSADRFSYEQYF. The CDR3 DNA is TGCGCCAGCAGCGCAGACAGGTTCTCCTACGAGCAGTACTTC.

The genes are TRBV4-1 and TRBJ2-7; TRBD1 aligns across 11 bases. After removal of 0 bases from V and 5 bases from J, the junction contained 3 bases not matched to a gene. The CDR3 contains 15 residues. The germline V gene has CDR1 MGHRA and CDR2 YSYEKL. The CDR3 DNA reads TGCGCCAGCAGCCAAGAAGGACAGGGGGCTAACGAGCAGTACTTC. Translated, it gives CASSQEGQGANEQYF.

This chain uses TRBV11-3 with TRBJ2-1; 10 positions match TRBD2. Germline CDR1 reads SGHNT; CDR2 reads YENEEA. This CDR3 comprises 16 residues. The ends lost 1 base at V and 7 bases at J; junction bases unmatched: 7. CDR3 loop: CASSLGSSGSINEQFF. DNA for the CDR3: TGTGCCAGCAGCTTAGGGTCTAGCGGGAGTATTAATGAGCAGTTCTTC.

J is TRBJ2-2 and V is TRBV19; no definite D call. Germline V CDR1 and CDR2: LNHDA, SQIVND (reference sequence). The length of the CDR3 is 15 residues. The V end lost 2 bases, the J end lost 6 bases, and 13 bases lay between the germline ends. CDR3 loop: CASSIWVGSAGELFF. CDR3 in DNA: TGTGCCAGTAGTATATGGGTCGGATCGGCCGGGGAGCTGTTTTTT.